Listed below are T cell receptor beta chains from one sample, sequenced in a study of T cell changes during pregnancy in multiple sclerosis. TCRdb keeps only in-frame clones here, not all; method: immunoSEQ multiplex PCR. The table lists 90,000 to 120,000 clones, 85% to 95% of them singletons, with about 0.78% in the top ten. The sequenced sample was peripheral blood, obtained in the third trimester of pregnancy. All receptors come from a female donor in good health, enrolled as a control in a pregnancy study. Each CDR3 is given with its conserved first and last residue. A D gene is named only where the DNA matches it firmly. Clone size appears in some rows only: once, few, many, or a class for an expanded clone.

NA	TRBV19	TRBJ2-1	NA	CASSTGDYLEEQFF	TGTGCCAGTAGTACAGGCGACTACCTTGAGGAGCAGTTCTTC
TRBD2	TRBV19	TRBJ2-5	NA	CASSMVAGGFRETQYF	TGTGCCAGTAGTATGGTAGCGGGGGGGTTCAGGGAGACCCAGTACTTC
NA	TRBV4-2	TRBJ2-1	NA	CASSQDGAVHNEQFF	TGTGCCAGCAGCCAAGATGGGGCAGTCCACAATGAGCAGTTCTTC
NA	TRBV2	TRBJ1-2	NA	CASSEDTSHYGYTF	TGTGCCAGCAGTGAGGACACTTCTCACTATGGCTACACCTTC
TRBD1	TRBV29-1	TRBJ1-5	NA	CSAILQGPTVYSNQPQHF	TGCAGCGCTATTCTACAGGGGCCGACCGTTTATAGCAATCAGCCCCAGCATTTT
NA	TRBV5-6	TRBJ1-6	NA	CASSLPGTQNSPLHF	TGTGCCAGCAGCCTCCCCGGGACACAGAATTCACCCCTCCACTTT
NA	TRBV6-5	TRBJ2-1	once	CASQPRRGNEQFF	TGTGCCAGTCAACCAAGGCGAGGCAATGAGCAGTTCTTC
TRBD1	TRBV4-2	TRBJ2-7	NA	CASSQLDRETYEQYF	TGTGCCAGCAGCCAACTGGACAGGGAGACCTACGAGCAGTACTTC
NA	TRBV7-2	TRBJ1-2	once	CASSPRTQTYGYTF	TGTGCCAGCAGCCCAAGGACTCAAACTTATGGCTACACCTTC
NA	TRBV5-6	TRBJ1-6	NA	CASQGSYNSPLHF	TGTGCCAGCCAGGGTTCCTATAATTCACCCCTCCACTTT
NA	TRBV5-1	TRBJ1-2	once	CASSGDIYGYTF	TGCGCCAGCAGCGGGGACATCTATGGCTACACCTTC
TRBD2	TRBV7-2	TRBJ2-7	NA	CASSPGLGGYANEQYF	TGTGCCAGCAGTCCAGGGTTGGGGGGGTACGCTAACGAGCAGTACTTC
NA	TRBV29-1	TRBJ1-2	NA	CSVPSPRIRDGYTF	TGCAGCGTGCCCTCCCCCCGGATCCGGGATGGCTACACCTTC
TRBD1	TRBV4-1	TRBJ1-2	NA	CASSQDRFGTGSLTGGYTF	TGCGCCAGCAGCCAAGATCGCTTCGGGACAGGGTCTCTAACGGGAGGCTACACCTTC
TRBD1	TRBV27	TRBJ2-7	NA	CASSLRTGIPYEQYF	TGTGCCAGCAGTTTAAGGACAGGGATCCCCTACGAGCAGTACTTC
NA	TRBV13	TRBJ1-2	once	CASSPSSPGLGYGYTF	TGTGCCAGCAGCCCAAGCAGCCCAGGGCTTGGTTATGGCTACACCTTC
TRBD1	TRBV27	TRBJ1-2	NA	CASSSRGQGAYYGYTF	TGTGCCAGCAGTTCCCGGGGACAGGGGGCGTACTATGGCTACACCTTC
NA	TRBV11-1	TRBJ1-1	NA	CASSLPGGNTEAFF	TGTGCCAGCAGCTTACCAGGAGGGAACACTGAAGCTTTCTTT
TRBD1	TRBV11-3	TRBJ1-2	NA	CASSRYQGDGYTF	TGTGCCAGCAGCCGATACCAGGGGGACGGCTACACCTTC
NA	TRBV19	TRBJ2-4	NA	CASSIRENIQYF	TGTGCCAGTAGTATAAGAGAAAACATTCAGTACTTC
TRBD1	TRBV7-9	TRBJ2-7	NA	CASSSKKGGYEQYF	TGTGCCAGCAGCTCGAAAAAAGGGGGCTATGAGCAGTACTTC
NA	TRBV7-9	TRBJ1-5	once	CASSPGPGDQPQHF	TGTGCCAGCAGCCCAGGACCCGGGGATCAGCCCCAGCATTTT
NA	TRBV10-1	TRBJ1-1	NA	CASSESEEGQGTEAFF	TGCGCCAGCAGTGAGTCAGAGGAGGGGCAAGGCACTGAAGCTTTCTTT
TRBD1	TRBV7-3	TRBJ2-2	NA	CASSLTGTGKMGELFF	TGTGCCAGCAGCTTAACTGGGACAGGGAAAATGGGGGAGCTGTTTTTT
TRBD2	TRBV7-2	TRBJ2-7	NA	CASSPGPSGQHEQYF	TGTGCCAGCAGCCCTGGGCCTAGCGGGCAACACGAGCAGTACTTC
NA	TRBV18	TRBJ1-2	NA	CASSPGPADGYGYTF	TGTGCCAGCTCACCAGGGCCGGCTGACGGCTATGGCTACACCTTC